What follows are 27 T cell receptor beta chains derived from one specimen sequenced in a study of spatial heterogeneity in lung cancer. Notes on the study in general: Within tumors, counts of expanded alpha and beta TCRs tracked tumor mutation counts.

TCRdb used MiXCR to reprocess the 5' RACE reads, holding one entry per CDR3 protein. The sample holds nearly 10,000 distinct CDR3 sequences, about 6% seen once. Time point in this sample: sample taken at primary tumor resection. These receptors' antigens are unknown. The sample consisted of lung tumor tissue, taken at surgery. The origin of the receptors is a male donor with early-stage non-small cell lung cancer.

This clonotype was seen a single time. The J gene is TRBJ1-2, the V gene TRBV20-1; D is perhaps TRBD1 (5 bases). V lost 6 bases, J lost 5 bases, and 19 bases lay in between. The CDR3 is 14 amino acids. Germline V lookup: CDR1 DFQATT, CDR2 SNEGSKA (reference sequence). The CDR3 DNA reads TGCAGTGCCCAACCCCTCCAGGGTTCGTATGGCTACACCTTC. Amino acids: CSAQPLQGSYGYTF.

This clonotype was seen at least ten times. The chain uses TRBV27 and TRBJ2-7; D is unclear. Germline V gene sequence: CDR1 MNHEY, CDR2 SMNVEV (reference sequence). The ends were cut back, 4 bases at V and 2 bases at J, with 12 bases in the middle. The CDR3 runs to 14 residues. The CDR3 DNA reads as TGTGCCAGCAGTTCTTTATGGCGGCCCTACGAGCAGTACGTC. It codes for CASSSLWRPYEQYV.

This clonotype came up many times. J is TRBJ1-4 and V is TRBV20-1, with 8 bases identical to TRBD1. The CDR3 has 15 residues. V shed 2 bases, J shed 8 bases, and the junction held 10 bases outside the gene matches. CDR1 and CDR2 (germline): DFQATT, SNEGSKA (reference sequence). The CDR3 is CSARLPTGAGEKLFF. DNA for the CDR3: TGCAGTGCTAGATTGCCGACAGGGGCTGGGGAAAAACTGTTTTTT.

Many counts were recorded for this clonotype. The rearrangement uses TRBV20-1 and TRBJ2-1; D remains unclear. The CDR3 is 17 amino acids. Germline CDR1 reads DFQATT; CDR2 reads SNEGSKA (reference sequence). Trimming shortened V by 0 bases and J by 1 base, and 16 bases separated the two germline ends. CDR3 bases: TGCAGTGCTAGAGATCGCGGCGGCCGTAGTTCCTACAATGAGCAGTTCTTC. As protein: CSARDRGGRSSYNEQFF.

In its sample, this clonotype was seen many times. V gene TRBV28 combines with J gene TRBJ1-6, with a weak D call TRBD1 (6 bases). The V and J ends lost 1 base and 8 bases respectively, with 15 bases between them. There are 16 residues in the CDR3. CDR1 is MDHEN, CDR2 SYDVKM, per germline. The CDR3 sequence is CASSLSQGMSDSPLHF. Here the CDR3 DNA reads TGTGCCAGCAGTTTATCGCAGGGGATGTCGGATTCACCCCTCCACTTT.

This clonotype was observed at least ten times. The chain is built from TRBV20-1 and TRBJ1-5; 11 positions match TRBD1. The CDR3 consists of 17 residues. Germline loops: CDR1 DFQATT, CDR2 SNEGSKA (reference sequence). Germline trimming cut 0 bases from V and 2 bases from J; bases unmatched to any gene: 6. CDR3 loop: CSAREGTGGRGNQPQHF. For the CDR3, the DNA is TGCAGTGCTAGAGAGGGGACAGGGGGGAGGGGCAATCAGCCCCAGCATTTT.

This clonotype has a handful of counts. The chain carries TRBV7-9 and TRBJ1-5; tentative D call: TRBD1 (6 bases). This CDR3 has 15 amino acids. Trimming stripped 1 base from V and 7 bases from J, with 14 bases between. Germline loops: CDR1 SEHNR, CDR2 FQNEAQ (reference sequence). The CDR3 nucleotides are TGTGCCAGCAGCTTAGGTGGGGGCCCGGGGCAGCCCCAGCATTTT. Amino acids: CASSLGGGPGQPQHF.

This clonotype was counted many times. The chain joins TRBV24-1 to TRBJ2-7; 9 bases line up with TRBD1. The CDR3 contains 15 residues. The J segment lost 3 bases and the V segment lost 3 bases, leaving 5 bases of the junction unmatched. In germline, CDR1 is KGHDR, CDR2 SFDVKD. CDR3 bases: TGTGCCACCAGTGATCCCAAGACAGGGGGCTACGAGCAGTACTTC. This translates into CATSDPKTGGYEQYF.

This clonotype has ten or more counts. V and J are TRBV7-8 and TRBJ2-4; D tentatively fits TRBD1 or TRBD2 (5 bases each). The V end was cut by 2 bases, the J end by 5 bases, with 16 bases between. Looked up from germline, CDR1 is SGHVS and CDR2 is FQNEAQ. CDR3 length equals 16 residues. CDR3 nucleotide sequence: TGTGCCAGCAGCTTATTGAGAGGGCAGGGTCAAAACATTCAGTACTTC. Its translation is CASSLLRGQGQNIQYF.

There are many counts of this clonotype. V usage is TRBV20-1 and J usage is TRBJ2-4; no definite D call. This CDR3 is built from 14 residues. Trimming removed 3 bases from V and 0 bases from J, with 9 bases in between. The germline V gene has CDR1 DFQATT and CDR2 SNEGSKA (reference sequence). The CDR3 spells CSASVGIAKNIQYF. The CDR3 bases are TGCAGTGCTAGTGTGGGGATAGCCAAAAACATTCAGTACTTC.

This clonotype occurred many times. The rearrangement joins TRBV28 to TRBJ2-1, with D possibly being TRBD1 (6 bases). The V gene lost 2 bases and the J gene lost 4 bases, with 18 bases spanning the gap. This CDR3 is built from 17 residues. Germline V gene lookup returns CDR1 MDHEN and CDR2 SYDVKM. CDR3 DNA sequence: TGTGCCAGCAGTTTAGAAAGGGGGAGAAGTGAATACAATGAGCAGTTCTTC. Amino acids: CASSLERGRSEYNEQFF.

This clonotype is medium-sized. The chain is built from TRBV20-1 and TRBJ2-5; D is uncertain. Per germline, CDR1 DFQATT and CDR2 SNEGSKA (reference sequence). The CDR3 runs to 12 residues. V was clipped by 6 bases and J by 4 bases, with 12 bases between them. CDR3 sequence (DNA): TGCAGTGCGGAGAGGAGCTCAGAGACCCAGTACTTC. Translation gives CSAERSSETQYF.

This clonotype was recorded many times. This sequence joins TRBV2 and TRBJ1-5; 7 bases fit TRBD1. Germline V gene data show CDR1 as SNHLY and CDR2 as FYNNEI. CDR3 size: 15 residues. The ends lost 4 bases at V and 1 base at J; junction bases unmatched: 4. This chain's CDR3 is CASSGTGSSNQPQHF. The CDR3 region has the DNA TGTGCCAGCAGTGGGACAGGATCCAGCAATCAGCCCCAGCATTTT.

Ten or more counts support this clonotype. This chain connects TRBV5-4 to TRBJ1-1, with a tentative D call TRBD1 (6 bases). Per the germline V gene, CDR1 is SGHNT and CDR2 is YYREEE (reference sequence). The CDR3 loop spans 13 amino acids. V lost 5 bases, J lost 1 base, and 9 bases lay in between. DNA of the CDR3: TGTGCCAGCAGGGCACAGGGGAACACTGAAGCTTTCTTT. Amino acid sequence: CASRAQGNTEAFF.

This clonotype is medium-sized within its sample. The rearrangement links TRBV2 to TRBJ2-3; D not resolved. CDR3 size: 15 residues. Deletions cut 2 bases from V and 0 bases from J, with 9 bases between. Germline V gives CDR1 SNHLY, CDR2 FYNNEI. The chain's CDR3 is CASSEKVRSTDTQYF. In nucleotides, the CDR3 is TGTGCCAGCAGTGAAAAGGTTAGAAGCACAGATACGCAGTATTTT.

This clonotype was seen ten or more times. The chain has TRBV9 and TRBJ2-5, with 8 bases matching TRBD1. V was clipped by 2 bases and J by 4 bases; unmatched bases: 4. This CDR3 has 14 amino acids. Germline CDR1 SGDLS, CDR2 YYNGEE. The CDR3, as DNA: TGTGCCAGCAGCGTGTCGACAGGGGCAGAGACCCAGTACTTC. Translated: CASSVSTGAETQYF.

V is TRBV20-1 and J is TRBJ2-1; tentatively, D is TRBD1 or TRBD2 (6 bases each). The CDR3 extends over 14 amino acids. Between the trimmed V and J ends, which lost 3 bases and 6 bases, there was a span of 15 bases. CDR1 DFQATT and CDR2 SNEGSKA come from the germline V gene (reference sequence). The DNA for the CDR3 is TGCAGTGCTAGTTGGGGGGCTGGTTTCAATGAGCAGTTCTTC. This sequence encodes CSASWGAGFNEQFF.

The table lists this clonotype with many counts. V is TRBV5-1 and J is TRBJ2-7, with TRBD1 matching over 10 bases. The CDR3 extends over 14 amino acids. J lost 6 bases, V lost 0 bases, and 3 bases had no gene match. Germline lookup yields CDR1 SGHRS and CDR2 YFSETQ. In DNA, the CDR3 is TGCGCCAGCAGCTTGGGACAGGGGGCTAGCGAGCAGTACTTC. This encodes CASSLGQGASEQYF.

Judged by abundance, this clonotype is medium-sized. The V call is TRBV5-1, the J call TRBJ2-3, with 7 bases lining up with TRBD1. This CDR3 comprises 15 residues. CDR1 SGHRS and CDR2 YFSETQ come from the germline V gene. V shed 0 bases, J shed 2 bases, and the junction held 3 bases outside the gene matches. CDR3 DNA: TGCGCCAGCAGCTTGGGGGACAGAGACACAGATACGCAGTATTTT. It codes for CASSLGDRDTDTQYF.

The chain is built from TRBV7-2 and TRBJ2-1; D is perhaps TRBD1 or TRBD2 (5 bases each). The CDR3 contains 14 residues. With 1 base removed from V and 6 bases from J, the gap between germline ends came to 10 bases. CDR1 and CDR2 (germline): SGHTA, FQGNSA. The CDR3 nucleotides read TGTGCCAGCAGCTTAGAACGGGGCGGCAATGAGCAGTTCTTC. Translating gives CASSLERGGNEQFF.

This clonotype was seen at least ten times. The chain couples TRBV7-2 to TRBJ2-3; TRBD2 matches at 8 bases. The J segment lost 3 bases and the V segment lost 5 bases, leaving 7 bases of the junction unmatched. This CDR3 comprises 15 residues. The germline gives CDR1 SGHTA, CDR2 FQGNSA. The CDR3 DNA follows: TGTGCCAGCAGCATGCCTAGCGGGCTTACAGATACGCAGTATTTT. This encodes CASSMPSGLTDTQYF.

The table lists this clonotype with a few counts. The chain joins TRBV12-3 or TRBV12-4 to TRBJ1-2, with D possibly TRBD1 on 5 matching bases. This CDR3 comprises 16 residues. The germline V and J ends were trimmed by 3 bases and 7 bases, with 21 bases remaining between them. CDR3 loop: CASSLEFREPSGGYTF. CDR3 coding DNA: TGTGCCAGCAGTTTGGAGTTCAGGGAACCGAGCGGTGGCTACACCTTC.

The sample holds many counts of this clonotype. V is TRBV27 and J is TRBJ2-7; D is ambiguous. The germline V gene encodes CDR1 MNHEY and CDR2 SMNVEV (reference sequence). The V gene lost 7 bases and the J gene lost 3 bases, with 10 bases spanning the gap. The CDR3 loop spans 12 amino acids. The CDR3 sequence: CASTWRNYEQYV. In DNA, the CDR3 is TGTGCCAGCACCTGGAGAAACTACGAGCAGTACGTC.

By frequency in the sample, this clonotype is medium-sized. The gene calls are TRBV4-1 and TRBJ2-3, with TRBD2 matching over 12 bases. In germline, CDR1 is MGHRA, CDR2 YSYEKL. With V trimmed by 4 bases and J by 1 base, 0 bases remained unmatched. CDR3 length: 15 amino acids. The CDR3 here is CASSRLAGGTDTQYF. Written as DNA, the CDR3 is TGCGCCAGCAGCCGACTAGCGGGGGGCACAGATACGCAGTATTTT.

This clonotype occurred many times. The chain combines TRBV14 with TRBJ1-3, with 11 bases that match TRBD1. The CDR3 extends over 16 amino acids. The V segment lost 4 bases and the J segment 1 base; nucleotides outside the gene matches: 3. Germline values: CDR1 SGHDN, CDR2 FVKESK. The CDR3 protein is CASSRTGGGSGNTIYF. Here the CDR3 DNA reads TGTGCCAGCAGCCGGACAGGGGGCGGTTCTGGAAACACCATATATTTT.

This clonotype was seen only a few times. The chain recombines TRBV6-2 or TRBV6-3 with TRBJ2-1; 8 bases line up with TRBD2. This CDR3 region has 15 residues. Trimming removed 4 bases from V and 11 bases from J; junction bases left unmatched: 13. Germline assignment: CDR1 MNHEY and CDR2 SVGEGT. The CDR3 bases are TGTGCCAGCAGTTTCGTGCCTAGCGGGCCCATTAAGCAGTTCTTC. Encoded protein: CASSFVPSGPIKQFF.

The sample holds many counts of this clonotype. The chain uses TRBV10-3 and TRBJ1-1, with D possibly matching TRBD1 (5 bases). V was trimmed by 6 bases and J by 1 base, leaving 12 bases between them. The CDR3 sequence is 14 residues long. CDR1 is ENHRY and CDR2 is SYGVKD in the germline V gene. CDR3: CAIRSREGNTEAFF. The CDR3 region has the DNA TGTGCCATCAGGAGCAGGGAGGGGAACACTGAAGCTTTCTTT.